The clone carrying this TCR beta chain was found once. The CDR3 spans 15 residues. V lost 5 bases and J lost 0, with 10 bases in between. Germline CDR1 is MDHEN and CDR2 is SYDVKM. The data were taken from a study of blood T cell repertoires in COVID-19. About the study: Researchers got acute and convalescent COVID-19 samples from the United States, Italy and Spain.

Profiling relied on immunoSEQ multiplex PCR, and the TCRdb table lists in-frame clones only, not all of them. The sample records 400,000 to 450,000 clones, around 91% being singletons. This receptor was taken from a man aged 25-45 years who had recovered from COVID-19. Sequenced input: PBMCs or T cells enriched from blood (not recorded which). The genes are TRBV28 and TRBJ1-4; no firm D call. The CDR3 here is CASSMADATNEKLFF. CDR3 in DNA: TGTGCCAGCAGTATGGCGGATGCAACTAATGAAAAACTGTTTTTT.